This T cell receptor beta chain was sequenced during a study of post-analysis software for immune sequencing data. The study's findings and limits: Normalized Chao1 diversity was significantly lower in multiple sclerosis patients than in controls.

Of note for this clonotype: Its antigen is not identified.

Carried by the TCR beta cDNA libraries were unique molecular identifiers. The authors obtained roughly 0.5 million cDNA molecules from around 0.96 to 9.9 million T cells. One entry per CDR3 protein, called by TCRdb with MiXCR from the PCR reads. This sample has 350,000 to 500,000 distinct CDR3 sequences, with roughly 38% found just once. Sequencing was performed on blood. The origin of this receptor is a girl aged 2 to 10 with multiple sclerosis.

In DNA, the CDR3 is TGCAGTGCTGAGAAGGCAGATACGCAGTATTTT. This sequence encodes CSAEKADTQYF. This chain uses TRBV20-1 with TRBJ2-3; D not resolved. Trimming stripped 5 bases from V and 4 bases from J, with 7 bases between. CDR3 size: 11 residues. Germline V gene data show CDR1 as DFQATT and CDR2 as SNEGSKA (reference sequence).